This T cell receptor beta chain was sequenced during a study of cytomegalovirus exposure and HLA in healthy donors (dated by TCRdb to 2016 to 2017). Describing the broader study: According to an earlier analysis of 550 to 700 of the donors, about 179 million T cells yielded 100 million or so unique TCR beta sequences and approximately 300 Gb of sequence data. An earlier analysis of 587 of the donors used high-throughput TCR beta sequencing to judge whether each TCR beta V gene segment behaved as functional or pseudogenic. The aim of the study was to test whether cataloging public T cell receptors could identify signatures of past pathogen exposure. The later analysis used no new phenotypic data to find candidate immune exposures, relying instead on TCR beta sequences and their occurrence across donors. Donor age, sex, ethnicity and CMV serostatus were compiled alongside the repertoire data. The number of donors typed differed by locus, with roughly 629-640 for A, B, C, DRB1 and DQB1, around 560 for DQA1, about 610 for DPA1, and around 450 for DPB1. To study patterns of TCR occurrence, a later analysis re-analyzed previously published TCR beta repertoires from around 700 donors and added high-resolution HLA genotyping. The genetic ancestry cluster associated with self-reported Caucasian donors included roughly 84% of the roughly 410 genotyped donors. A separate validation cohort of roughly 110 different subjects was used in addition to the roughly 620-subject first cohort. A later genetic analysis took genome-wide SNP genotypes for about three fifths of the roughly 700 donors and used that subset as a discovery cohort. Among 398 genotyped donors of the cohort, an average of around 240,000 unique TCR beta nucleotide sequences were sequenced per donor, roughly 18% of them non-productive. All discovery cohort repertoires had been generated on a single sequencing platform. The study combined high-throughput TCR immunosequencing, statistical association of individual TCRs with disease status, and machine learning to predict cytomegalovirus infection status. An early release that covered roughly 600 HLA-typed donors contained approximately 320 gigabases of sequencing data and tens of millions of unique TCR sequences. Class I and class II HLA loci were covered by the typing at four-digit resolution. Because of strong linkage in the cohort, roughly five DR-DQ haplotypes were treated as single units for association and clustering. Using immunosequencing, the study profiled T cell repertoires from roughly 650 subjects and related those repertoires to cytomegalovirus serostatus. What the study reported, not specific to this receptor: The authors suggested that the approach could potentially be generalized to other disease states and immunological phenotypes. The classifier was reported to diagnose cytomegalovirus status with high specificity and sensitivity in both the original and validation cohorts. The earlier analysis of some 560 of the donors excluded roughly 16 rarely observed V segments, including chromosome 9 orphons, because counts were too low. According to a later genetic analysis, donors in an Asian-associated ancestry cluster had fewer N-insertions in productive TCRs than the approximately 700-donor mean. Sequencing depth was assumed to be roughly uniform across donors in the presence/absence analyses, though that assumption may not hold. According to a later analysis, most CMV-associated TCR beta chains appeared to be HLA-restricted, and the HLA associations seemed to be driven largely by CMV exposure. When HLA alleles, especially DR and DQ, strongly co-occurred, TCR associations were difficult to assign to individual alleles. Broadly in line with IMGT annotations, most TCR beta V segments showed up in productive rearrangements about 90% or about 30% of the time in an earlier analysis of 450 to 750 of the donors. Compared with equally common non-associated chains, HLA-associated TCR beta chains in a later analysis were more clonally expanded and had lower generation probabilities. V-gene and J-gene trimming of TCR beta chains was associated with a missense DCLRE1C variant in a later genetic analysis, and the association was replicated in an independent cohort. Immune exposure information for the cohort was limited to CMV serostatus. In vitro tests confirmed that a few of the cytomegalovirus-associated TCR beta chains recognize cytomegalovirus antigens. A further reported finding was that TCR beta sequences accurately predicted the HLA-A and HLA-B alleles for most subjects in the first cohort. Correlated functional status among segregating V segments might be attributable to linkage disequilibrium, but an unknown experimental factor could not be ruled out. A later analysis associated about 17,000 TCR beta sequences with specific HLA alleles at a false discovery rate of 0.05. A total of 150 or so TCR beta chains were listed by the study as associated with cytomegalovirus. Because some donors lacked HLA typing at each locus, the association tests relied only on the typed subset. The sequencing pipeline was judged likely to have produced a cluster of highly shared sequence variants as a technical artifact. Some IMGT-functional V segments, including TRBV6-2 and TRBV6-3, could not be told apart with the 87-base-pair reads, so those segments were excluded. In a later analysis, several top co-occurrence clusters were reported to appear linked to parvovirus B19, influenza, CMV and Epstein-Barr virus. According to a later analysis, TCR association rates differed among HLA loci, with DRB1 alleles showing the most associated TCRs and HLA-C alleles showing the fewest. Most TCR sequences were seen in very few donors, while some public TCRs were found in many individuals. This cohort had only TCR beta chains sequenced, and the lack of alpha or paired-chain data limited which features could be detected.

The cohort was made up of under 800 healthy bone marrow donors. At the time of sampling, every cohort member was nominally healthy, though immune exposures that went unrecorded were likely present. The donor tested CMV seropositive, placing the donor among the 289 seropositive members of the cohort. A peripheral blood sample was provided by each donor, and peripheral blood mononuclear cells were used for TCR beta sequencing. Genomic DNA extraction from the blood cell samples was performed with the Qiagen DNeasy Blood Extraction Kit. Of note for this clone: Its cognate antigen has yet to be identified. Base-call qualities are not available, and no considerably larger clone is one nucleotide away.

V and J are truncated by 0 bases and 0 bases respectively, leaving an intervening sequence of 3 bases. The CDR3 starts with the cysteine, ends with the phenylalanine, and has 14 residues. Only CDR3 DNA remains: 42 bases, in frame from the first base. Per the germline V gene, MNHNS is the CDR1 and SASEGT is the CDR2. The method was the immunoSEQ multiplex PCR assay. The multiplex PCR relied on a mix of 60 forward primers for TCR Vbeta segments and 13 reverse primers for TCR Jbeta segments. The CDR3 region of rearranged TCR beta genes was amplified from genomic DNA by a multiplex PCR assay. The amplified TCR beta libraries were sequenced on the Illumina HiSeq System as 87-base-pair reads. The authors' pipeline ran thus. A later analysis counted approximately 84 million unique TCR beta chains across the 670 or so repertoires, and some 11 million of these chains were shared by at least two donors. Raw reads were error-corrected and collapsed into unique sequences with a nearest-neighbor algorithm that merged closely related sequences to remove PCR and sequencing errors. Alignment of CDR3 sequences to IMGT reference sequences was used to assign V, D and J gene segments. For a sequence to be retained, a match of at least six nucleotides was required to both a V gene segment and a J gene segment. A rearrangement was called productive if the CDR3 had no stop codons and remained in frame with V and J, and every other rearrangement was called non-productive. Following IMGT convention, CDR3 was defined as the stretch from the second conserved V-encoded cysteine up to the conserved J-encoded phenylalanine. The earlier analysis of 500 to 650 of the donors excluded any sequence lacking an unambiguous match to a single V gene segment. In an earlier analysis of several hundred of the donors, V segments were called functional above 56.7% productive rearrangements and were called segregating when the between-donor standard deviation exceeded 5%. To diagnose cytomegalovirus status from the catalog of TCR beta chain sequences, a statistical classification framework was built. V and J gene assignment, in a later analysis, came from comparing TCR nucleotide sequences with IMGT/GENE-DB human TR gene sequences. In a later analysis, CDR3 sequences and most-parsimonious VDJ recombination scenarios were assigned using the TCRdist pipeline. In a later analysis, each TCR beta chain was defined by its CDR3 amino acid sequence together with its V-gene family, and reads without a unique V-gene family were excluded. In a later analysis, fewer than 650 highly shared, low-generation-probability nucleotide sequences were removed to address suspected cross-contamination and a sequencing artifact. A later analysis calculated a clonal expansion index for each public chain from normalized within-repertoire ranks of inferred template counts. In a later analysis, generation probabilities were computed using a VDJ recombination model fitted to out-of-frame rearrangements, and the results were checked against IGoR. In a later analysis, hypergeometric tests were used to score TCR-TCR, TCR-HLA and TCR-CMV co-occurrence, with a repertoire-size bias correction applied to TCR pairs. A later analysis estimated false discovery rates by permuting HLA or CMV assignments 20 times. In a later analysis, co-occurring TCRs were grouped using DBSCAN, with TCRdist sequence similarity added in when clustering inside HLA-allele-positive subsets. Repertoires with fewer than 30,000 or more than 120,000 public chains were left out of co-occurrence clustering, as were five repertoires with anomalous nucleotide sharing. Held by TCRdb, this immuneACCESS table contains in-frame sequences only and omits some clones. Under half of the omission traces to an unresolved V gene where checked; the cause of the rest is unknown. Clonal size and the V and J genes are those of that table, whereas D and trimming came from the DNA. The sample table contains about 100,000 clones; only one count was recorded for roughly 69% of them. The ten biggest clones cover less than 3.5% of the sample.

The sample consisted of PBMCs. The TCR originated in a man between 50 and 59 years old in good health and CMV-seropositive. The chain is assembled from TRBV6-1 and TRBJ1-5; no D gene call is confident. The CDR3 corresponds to CASSEAASNQPQHF. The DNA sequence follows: TGTGCCAGCAGTGAAGCGGCTAGCAATCAGCCCCAGCATTTT.